This entry lists 10 T cell receptor beta chains sequenced from one sample in a study of blood T cells in healthy people across ages (dated by TCRdb to between 2014 and 2016). Receptors were amplified or captured by 5' RACE. Sequencing relied on an Illumina HiSeq 2500. A second PCR of about 7 to 12 cycles was run with a J-beta primer mix and a sample-barcoded 5' primer. TCRdb passed the public sequencing reads through fastp at Q25 and MiXCR, retaining productive beta sequences. Each entry merges the rows of one CDR3 protein and shows their most common DNA and genes. The sample has some 1.5 million distinct CDR3 sequences on record, roughly 27% of them singletons. The top ten hold approximately 7.7% of the sample. Sequenced: blood. The receptors shown here come from a woman in her 30s in good health.

In this sample, this clonotype turned up many times. The rearrangement joins TRBV6-5 to TRBJ1-2; D possibly corresponds to TRBD1 (6 bases). The germline V gene encodes CDR1 MNHEY and CDR2 SVGAGI. V lost 2 bases and J 5 bases, leaving 9 bases between the germline ends. CDR3 size: 13 residues. The DNA of the CDR3 is TGTGCCAGCAGTTACGAGGGGGGATATGGCTACACCTTC. Translated, it gives CASSYEGGYGYTF.

V and J are TRBV3-1 and TRBJ2-5, with D possibly being TRBD2 (7 bases). There are 17 residues in the CDR3. Trimming removed 0 bases from V and 2 bases from J, with 16 bases in between. Germline CDR1 is LGHDT and CDR2 is YNNKEL (reference sequence). CDR3 in DNA: TGTGCCAGCAGCCAAGAATGGGGGGGGGGCCCTCAAGAGACCCAGTACTTC. This codes for CASSQEWGGGPQETQYF.

This clonotype showed up just a few times. The chain combines TRBV3-1 with TRBJ2-1; tentative D call: TRBD2 (5 bases). The CDR3 is 13 residues long. V dropped 5 bases and J dropped 6 bases, with 11 bases sitting between them. Germline V CDR1 and CDR2: LGHDT, YNNKEL (reference sequence). The chain's CDR3 is CASSATRINEQFF. The CDR3 DNA sequence: TGTGCCAGCAGCGCAACTAGAATCAATGAGCAGTTCTTC.

This clonotype has more than one count but fewer than ten. This chain joins TRBV5-1 and TRBJ1-1, with D possibly being TRBD1 (6 bases). CDR3 length equals 15 residues. Trimming cost V 1 base and J 1 base, with 11 bases left between them. Germline CDR1 reads SGHRS; CDR2 reads YFSETQ. The CDR3 protein is CASSLSRGTNTEAFF. CDR3 nucleotides: TGCGCCAGCAGCTTGTCTAGGGGGACGAACACTGAAGCTTTCTTT.

This clonotype was observed many times. V usage is TRBV7-9 and J usage is TRBJ1-2; D uncertain. CDR1 is SEHNR and CDR2 is FQNEAQ in the germline V gene (reference sequence). This CDR3 has 14 residues. Trimming shortened V by 6 bases and J by 8 bases, and 19 bases separated the two germline ends. CDR3 protein: CASRTEFEFSGYTF. CDR3 sequence (DNA): TGTGCCAGCAGGACTGAATTCGAGTTTAGCGGCTACACCTTC.

This clonotype showed up many times. This chain uses TRBV29-1 with TRBJ2-7; TRBD1 matches at 10 bases. The CDR3 consists of 14 residues. V trimming: 6 bases; J trimming: 1 base; junction bases outside the gene matches: 6. The germline V gene encodes CDR1 SQVTM and CDR2 ANQGSEA. CDR3 in amino acids: CSVVRDRGSYEQYF. CDR3 nucleotides: TGCAGCGTCGTCCGGGACAGGGGATCCTACGAGCAGTACTTC.

This clonotype was seen more than once but under ten times. The chain joins TRBV13 to TRBJ2-5; D remains ambiguous. Germline loops: CDR1 PRHDT, CDR2 FYEKMQ (reference sequence). This CDR3 has 13 amino acids. The ends were cut back, 5 bases at V and 5 bases at J, with 12 bases in the middle. The chain's CDR3 is CASSPARSETQYF. In DNA form, the CDR3 reads TGTGCCAGCAGCCCTGCGCGATCGGAGACCCAGTACTTC.

This clonotype was seen many times. The gene calls are TRBV29-1 and TRBJ2-7; D uncertain. Germline-derived CDR1 and CDR2 are SQVTM and ANQGSEA. The CDR3 length is 14 residues. Trimming cost V 7 bases and J 4 bases, with 20 bases left between them. The CDR3 nucleotides read TGCAGCGCCTCTTCCGACCGATTCCCTTACGAGCAGTACTTC. Amino acid sequence: CSASSDRFPYEQYF.

This clonotype was seen just once. The rearrangement uses TRBV20-1 and TRBJ1-1; D is unclear. Trimming took off 7 bases at V and 11 bases at J, with 8 bases between the two ends. This CDR3 is 8 amino acids long. Germline-derived CDR1 and CDR2 are DFQATT and SNEGSKA (reference sequence). CDR3 DNA: TGCAGTGTCCGGCGGGCTTTCTTT. Its translation: CSVRRAFF.

Written as DNA, the CDR3 is TGCGCCAGCAGCTTGGAAAAGCGCACTGAAGCTTTCTTT. Its translation is CASSLEKRTEAFF. The chain joins TRBV5-1 to TRBJ1-1; D gene unclear. CDR1 is SGHRS, CDR2 YFSETQ, per germline. Trimming removed 0 bases at V and 4 bases at J, with 7 bases between. The CDR3 length is 13 residues.